Below, 16 T cell receptor beta chains from the same sample are listed, as sequenced in a study of T-cell memory formation after mild COVID-19. MiXCR, run by TCRdb on the 5' RACE reads, gives a single entry per CDR3 protein. The sample contains about 38,000 distinct CDR3 sequences, roughly 11% of which appear only once. The sample was PBMCs or a T cell subset sorted from them (not recorded which). The receptors were sampled from a man younger than 35 who had mild COVID-19 (a few samples of this study predate the infection). Cell type and time point are not known.

The chain is built from TRBV21-1 and TRBJ2-5; the table's D call, TRBD2, has no DNA check behind it. TRBV21-1 is classified as a pseudogene. The CDR3 is made up of 14 amino acids. The DNA of the CDR3 is TGTGCCAGCAGCAAAGGGACCACTAGCGGGGGGCAATACTTC. It specifies CASSKGTTSGGQYF.

This clonotype was found many times. The chain carries TRBV4-1 and TRBJ1-5; the D gene is possibly TRBD1 (5 bases). This CDR3 is 18 amino acids long. V was trimmed by 0 bases and J by 1 base, leaving 16 bases between them. Germline V gene sequence: CDR1 MGHRA, CDR2 YSYEKL. CDR3 amino acids: CASSQDLTGPRSNQPQHF. CDR3 bases: TGCGCCAGCAGCCAAGATTTAACGGGGCCTCGGAGCAATCAGCCCCAGCATTTT.

This clonotype was found many times. V is TRBV6-6 and J is TRBJ1-4, with TRBD1 matching 7 bases. Germline V lookup: CDR1 MNHNY, CDR2 SVGAGI (reference sequence). This CDR3 has 13 residues. Trimming removed 6 bases from V and 5 bases from J; junction bases left unmatched: 3. This CDR3 reads CASRTGPNEKLFF. DNA of the CDR3: TGTGCCAGCAGGACAGGGCCGAATGAAAAACTGTTTTTT.

This clonotype has at least ten counts. The chain links TRBV6-2 or TRBV6-3 to TRBJ2-1; TRBD2 matches 9 bases. CDR3 length: 15 residues. V dropped 4 bases and J dropped 0; count of bases not matched to a gene: 1. The germline CDR1 and CDR2 sequences are MNHEY and SVGEGT. The CDR3 sequence is CASSLTSGSYNEQFF. DNA for the CDR3: TGTGCCAGCAGTTTGACTAGCGGCTCCTACAATGAGCAGTTCTTC.

This clonotype has ten or more counts. The chain joins TRBV9 to TRBJ2-3; no definite D call. Looked up from germline, CDR1 is SGDLS and CDR2 is YYNGEE. The length of the CDR3 is 12 residues. With 0 bases removed from V and 5 bases from J, the gap between germline ends came to 4 bases. The DNA of the CDR3 is TGTGCCAGCAGCGTAGATAGAGATACGCAGTATTTT. Protein: CASSVDRDTQYF.

This chain connects TRBV6-6 to TRBJ1-5, with 7 positions matching TRBD1. The CDR3 covers 16 residues. Germline V gene data show CDR1 as MNHNY and CDR2 as SVGAGI (reference sequence). Unmatched junction bases numbered 6, after V lost 2 bases and J lost 2 bases. DNA of the CDR3: TGTGCCAGCAGTTACCCTGGCGGACAGGGCAATCAGCCCCAGCATTTT. Translation: CASSYPGGQGNQPQHF.

This clonotype has at least ten counts. The CDR3 here is CASTPNNGELFF. The CDR3 bases are TGTGCCAGCACTCCAAATAACGGGGAGCTGTTTTTT. This chain links TRBV6-5 with TRBJ2-2; D gene unclear. The CDR3 is made up of 12 amino acids. Trimming pared 7 bases from V and 7 bases from J, leaving 10 bases between. Germline lookup yields CDR1 MNHEY and CDR2 SVGAGI.

This CDR3 reads CASSFSGQGGYEQYV. The CDR3 nucleotides are TGTGCCAGCAGTTTTTCGGGACAGGGTGGGTACGAGCAGTACGTC. The V call is TRBV27, the J call TRBJ2-7, with 9 bases identical to TRBD1. Germline V lookup: CDR1 MNHEY, CDR2 SMNVEV (reference sequence). The CDR3 length is 15 residues. V was clipped by 3 bases and J by 4 bases; unmatched bases: 7.

This clonotype was found many times. The V and J genes are TRBV20-1 and TRBJ1-5; perhaps TRBD1 as D (6 bases). Germline V gene data show CDR1 as DFQATT and CDR2 as SNEGSKA (reference sequence). The CDR3 totals 14 residues. Trimming cost V 1 base and J 4 bases, with 11 bases left between them. The CDR3 region has the DNA TGCAGTGCTAGAGCCCTCCAGGGGAATCAGCCCCAGCATTTT. This codes for CSARALQGNQPQHF.

The J gene is TRBJ1-1, the V gene TRBV19, with 7 bases fitting TRBD1. The CDR3 runs to 13 residues. Trimming cost V 1 base and J 7 bases; bases outside gene matches: 3. Germline-derived CDR1 and CDR2 are LNHDA and SQIVND (reference sequence). DNA for the CDR3: TGTGCCAGTAGTATAGTAGGGGGCGGTGAAGCTTTCTTT. Translation gives CASSIVGGGEAFF.

This clonotype was observed at least ten times. The V gene is TRBV27, the J gene TRBJ2-3; 11 bases map to TRBD2. The germline gives CDR1 MNHEY, CDR2 SMNVEV (reference sequence). The CDR3 consists of 16 residues. Trimming took 0 bases from V and 1 from J; bases not matched to a gene: 0. This CDR3 reads CASSLSLAGGTDTQYF. CDR3 bases: TGTGCCAGCAGTTTATCACTAGCGGGGGGCACAGATACGCAGTATTTT.

This clonotype has at least ten counts. The chain is built from TRBV6-4 and TRBJ1-5; no firm D call. CDR1 is MRHNA and CDR2 is SNTAGT in the germline V gene. This CDR3 contains 13 residues. Trimming shortened V by 4 bases and J by 1 base, and 5 bases separated the two germline ends. In DNA, the CDR3 is TGTGCCAGCAGTGCCGGGAGCAATCAGCCCCAGCATTTT. Translating it yields CASSAGSNQPQHF.

The CDR3 sequence: CASSQYSRGNEQFF. The CDR3 DNA sequence: TGTGCCAGCAGCCAGTACTCCAGGGGCAATGAGCAGTTCTTC. The chain carries TRBV3-1 and TRBJ2-1; a weak D match, TRBD1 (6 bases). V was clipped by 3 bases and J by 6 bases, with 12 bases between them. Germline assignment: CDR1 LGHDT and CDR2 YNNKEL (reference sequence). The CDR3 loop spans 14 amino acids.

This clonotype has ten or more counts. The chain uses TRBV6-2 or TRBV6-3 and TRBJ2-3, with D perhaps matching TRBD1 (7 bases). The V gene lost 2 bases and the J gene lost 4 bases, with 13 bases spanning the gap. Germline V gene data show CDR1 as MNHEY and CDR2 as SVGEGT. The CDR3 loop spans 15 amino acids. The CDR3 coding sequence is TGTGCCAGCAGTTACACCCAGGGGGGTGCAGATACGCAGTATTTT. This encodes CASSYTQGGADTQYF.

This clonotype was seen repeatedly, ten times or more. The chain recombines TRBV5-6 with TRBJ2-5; D possibly matches TRBD1 or TRBD2 (5 bases each). The CDR3 is made up of 14 amino acids. Deletions cut 2 bases from V and 4 bases from J, with 12 bases between. From germline, CDR1 is SGHDT and CDR2 YYEEEE. CDR3 amino acids: CASSFSAGRETQYF. The DNA of the CDR3 is TGTGCCAGCAGCTTTTCTGCAGGGAGAGAGACCCAGTACTTC. Full variable domain (remainder filled in from reference TRBV5-6 and TRBJ2-5): DAGVTQSPTHLIKTRGQQVTLRCSPKSGHDTVSWYQQALGQGPQFIFQYYEEEERQRGNFPDRFSGHQFPNYSSELNVNALLLGDSALYLCASSFSAGRETQYFGPGTRLLVL.

This clonotype came up many times. This chain uses TRBV6-1 with TRBJ1-2; TRBD1 is a possible D gene (6 bases). The germline CDR1 and CDR2 sequences are MNHNS and SASEGT. V gave up 5 bases and J gave up 0 bases, with 13 bases separating them. The CDR3 consists of 15 residues. The CDR3 sequence is CASSPKTGANYGYTF. The DNA for the CDR3 is TGTGCCAGCAGTCCCAAGACAGGAGCTAACTATGGCTACACCTTC.